Listed below are T cell receptor beta chains from one sample, sequenced in a study of blood T cell repertoires in COVID-19. Here immunoSEQ multiplex PCR was the method, and the copy in TCRdb shows in-frame clones only, minus some. The sample lists around 190,000 clones; around 76% were seen once. The material sequenced was peripheral blood. The receptors here all came from a woman aged 50 to 60 with active or convalescent COVID-19. Each CDR3 is given with its conserved first and last residue. D genes are given only for firm matches. Size tells how often a clone was seen (once, few, many) or the class of an expanded clone, and some rows leave it out.

J gene,V gene,D gene,clone size,CDR3 protein,CDR3 DNA
TRBJ1-5,TRBV28,NA,NA,CASSLQVVPQHF,TGTGCCAGCAGTTTGCAGGTGGTGCCCCAGCATTTT
TRBJ1-5,TRBV27,NA,NA,CASGGWDQPQHF,TGTGCCAGCGGGGGGTGGGATCAGCCCCAGCATTTT
TRBJ2-1,TRBV29-1,TRBD1,NA,CSVGGQGAQNEQFF,TGCAGCGTGGGGGGACAGGGGGCGCAGAATGAGCAGTTCTTC
TRBJ2-3,TRBV5-5,NA,NA,CASSLGPGTDTQYF,TGTGCCAGCAGCTTGGGCCCGGGCACAGATACGCAGTATTTT
TRBJ2-5,TRBV20-1,NA,once,CSASRRGAFQETQYF,TGCAGTGCTAGTAGGCGGGGCGCCTTCCAAGAGACCCAGTACTTC
TRBJ2-5,TRBV7-2,TRBD2,NA,CASSLAGGGAGETQYF,TGTGCCAGCAGCTTAGCGGGCGGGGGGGCTGGAGAGACCCAGTACTTC
TRBJ1-2,TRBV6-6,TRBD1,NA,CASSYFGDRAWGYTF,TGTGCCAGCAGTTACTTTGGGGACAGGGCGTGGGGCTACACCTTC
TRBJ2-2,TRBV11-2,NA,once,CASSKQGPGELFF,TGTGCCAGCAGCAAACAGGGTCCCGGGGAGCTGTTTTTT
TRBJ2-5,TRBV7-8,TRBD1,NA,CASSHLDREETQYF,TGTGCCAGCAGCCACCTCGACAGGGAAGAGACCCAGTACTTC
TRBJ2-2,TRBV20-1,NA,NA,CSASITSPGELFF,TGCAGTGCTAGTATTACTAGCCCCGGGGAGCTGTTTTTT
TRBJ2-3,TRBV7-3,TRBD2,NA,CASSLSPSGSSDTQYF,TGTGCCAGCAGCTTAAGTCCTAGCGGGAGCTCGGATACGCAGTATTTT
TRBJ1-5,TRBV6-5,TRBD1,NA,CASSWDRGPNQPQHF,TGTGCCAGCAGTTGGGACAGAGGGCCCAATCAGCCCCAGCATTTT
TRBJ2-3,TRBV5-1,TRBD2,NA,CASSSRLADRTDTQYF,TGCGCCAGCAGCTCTCGACTAGCGGATCGCACAGATACGCAGTATTTT
TRBJ2-7,TRBV27,TRBD2,NA,CASSSPGTSGRPSFEQYF,TGTGCCAGCAGTTCCCCCGGGACTAGCGGGAGGCCGTCTTTCGAGCAGTACTTC
TRBJ1-2,TRBV4-2,NA,NA,CASSQVRTAANYGYTF,TGTGCCAGCAGCCAAGTCCGGACAGCCGCTAACTATGGCTACACCTTC
TRBJ2-7,TRBV5-4,NA,once,CASSPGGAGRYEQYF,TGTGCCAGCAGCCCTGGGGGGGCAGGGCGCTACGAGCAGTACTTC
TRBJ2-3,TRBV7-9,TRBD2,NA,CASSLLSGSVTDTQYF,TGTGCCAGCAGCCTGCTTAGCGGGAGTGTGACAGATACGCAGTATTTT
TRBJ1-1,TRBV14,TRBD1,NA,CASSLNRGLGTEAFF,TGTGCCAGCAGCCTCAACAGGGGGCTGGGGACTGAAGCTTTCTTT
TRBJ1-1,TRBV7-2,TRBD1,NA,CASSTLRQGRTEAFF,TGTGCCAGCAGCACGCTCCGACAGGGCCGGACTGAAGCTTTCTTT
TRBJ2-5,TRBV29-1,TRBD2,NA,CSVDGGGYVQETQYF,TGCAGCGTTGATGGGGGAGGGTACGTCCAAGAGACCCAGTACTTC
TRBJ2-7,TRBV9,TRBD2,NA,CASSVAGREVGEQYF,TGTGCCAGCAGCGTAGCCGGGCGGGAGGTGGGCGAGCAGTACTTC
TRBJ1-3,TRBV7-2,NA,NA,CASSLAGVGNTIYF,TGTGCCAGCAGCTTAGCAGGGGTCGGAAACACCATATATTTT
TRBJ1-6,TRBV5-5,NA,NA,CASSTGTPTPLHF,TGTGCCAGCAGCACCGGGACTCCTACACCCCTCCACTTT
TRBJ1-4,TRBV5-1,NA,NA,CASSSHLVATNEKLFF,TGCGCCAGCAGCTCACACCTAGTTGCAACTAATGAAAAACTGTTTTTT
TRBJ1-1,TRBV7-9,NA,NA,CASSSLRERAFF,TGTGCCAGCAGCTCCCTGAGGGAGAGAGCTTTCTTT
TRBJ1-6,TRBV6-1,NA,NA,CASSESAGSGAPLHF,TGTGCCAGCAGTGAAAGCGCAGGCTCCGGGGCACCCCTCCACTTT
TRBJ2-7,TRBV12-2,NA,many,CASRLGDSTYEQYF,TGTGCAAGTCGCTTGGGGGACAGTACCTACGAGCAGTACTTC
TRBJ2-7,TRBV19,NA,NA,CASSMGAYYEQYF,TGTGCCAGTAGTATGGGGGCATACTACGAGCAGTACTTC
TRBJ1-4,TRBV4-2,NA,NA,CASSQDARSPREKLFF,TGTGCCAGCAGCCAAGATGCGCGGTCGCCGAGGGAAAAACTGTTTTTT
TRBJ2-1,TRBV7-7,TRBD1,NA,CASSLGRDSSNEQFF,TGTGCTAGCAGCTTAGGCCGGGACAGTTCCAATGAGCAGTTCTTC
TRBJ1-5,TRBV30,TRBD1,NA,CAWSEGTGQNQPQHF,TGTGCCTGGAGTGAAGGGACGGGACAGAATCAGCCCCAGCATTTT
TRBJ1-2,TRBV28,NA,once,CASTEGAGIYGYTF,TGTGCCAGCACAGAAGGGGCGGGGATCTATGGCTACACCTTC
TRBJ1-5,TRBV3-1/TRBV3-2,TRBD1,few,CASSDDREGNQPQHF,TGTGCCAGCAGCGACGACAGGGAGGGCAATCAGCCCCAGCATTTT
TRBJ1-5,TRBV6-2/TRBV6-3,NA,NA,CASSLTGTWGNQPQHF,TGTGCCAGCAGCCTAACAGGGACCTGGGGCAATCAGCCCCAGCATTTT
TRBJ2-3,TRBV7-2,NA,NA,CASSQLVADTQYF,TGTGCCAGCAGCCAGCTAGTGGCAGATACGCAGTATTTT
TRBJ2-7,TRBV10-2,NA,NA,CASSYYRGGYEQYF,TGCGCCAGCAGTTATTACAGGGGAGGCTACGAGCAGTACTTC
TRBJ1-1,TRBV19,TRBD1,NA,CASRARDRANTEAFF,TGTGCCAGTAGGGCGAGGGACAGAGCCAACACTGAAGCTTTCTTT
TRBJ1-2,TRBV4-3,NA,NA,CASSQVGLGGLLGYGYTF,TGCGCCAGCAGCCAAGTTGGGCTGGGCGGACTTCTGGGCTATGGCTACACCTTC
TRBJ2-1,TRBV27,TRBD2,NA,CASSPGRGGYNEQFF,TGTGCCAGCAGCCCTGGGCGGGGGGGTTACAATGAGCAGTTCTTC
TRBJ2-3,TRBV29-1,NA,NA,CSVDSRQGRDTQYF,TGCAGCGTTGATTCCCGTCAGGGCAGGGATACGCAGTATTTT
TRBJ1-1,TRBV6-5,NA,NA,CACCSLGATEAFF,TGTGCCTGCTGTTCCCTGGGAGCCACTGAAGCTTTCTTT
TRBJ2-1,TRBV7-2,TRBD2,NA,CASSLEGSGGATYNEQFF,TGTGCCAGCAGCTTAGAGGGTAGCGGGGGGGCTACCTACAATGAGCAGTTCTTC
TRBJ2-2,TRBV14,NA,NA,CASSQVPGVPGELFF,TGTGCCAGCAGCCAAGTTCCAGGGGTACCCGGGGAGCTGTTTTTT
TRBJ2-5,TRBV21-1,NA,NA,CASSKEPRGGAGTQYF,TGTGCCAGCAGCAAAGAACCGAGAGGGGGGGCCGGGACCCAGTACTTC
TRBJ2-5,TRBV14,TRBD1,NA,CASSQRTGRGETQYF,TGTGCCAGCAGCCAAAGGACAGGGCGAGGGGAGACCCAGTACTTC
TRBJ2-1,TRBV7-9,NA,few,CASRSDSYNEQFF,TGTGCCAGCAGATCAGACAGTTACAATGAGCAGTTCTTC
TRBJ2-3,TRBV6-2/TRBV6-3,TRBD2,once,CASSPAKRGRTDTQYF,TGTGCCAGCAGTCCAGCGAAGCGGGGGCGCACAGATACGCAGTATTTT
TRBJ2-7,TRBV3-1/TRBV3-2,NA,NA,CASSQFDEQYF,TGTGCCAGCAGCCAATTCGACGAGCAGTACTTC
TRBJ2-2,TRBV5-5,TRBD2,NA,CASSLVGTSGSTTGELFF,TGTGCCAGCAGCTTGGTGGGGACTAGCGGGAGCACCACCGGGGAGCTGTTTTTT
TRBJ2-7,TRBV3-1/TRBV3-2,NA,few,CASSQDAGRRGAGQYF,TGTGCCAGCAGCCAAGATGCCGGTAGACGTGGGGCTGGGCAGTACTTC
TRBJ2-1,TRBV7-8,NA,NA,CASRAAGAILDEQFF,TGTGCCAGCAGGGCGGCAGGGGCTATCCTTGATGAGCAGTTCTTC
TRBJ2-3,TRBV2,TRBD2,once,CASRGGTSGTDTQYF,TGTGCCAGCAGGGGGGGGACTAGCGGAACAGATACGCAGTATTTT
TRBJ2-2,TRBV6-5,TRBD2,few,CASSLNWGGGELFF,TGTGCCAGCAGTCTCAATTGGGGGGGCGGGGAGCTGTTTTTT
TRBJ2-1,TRBV7-2,TRBD1,medium-sized,CASSRDRGGNEQFF,TGTGCCAGCAGCCGGGACAGGGGAGGGAATGAGCAGTTCTTC
TRBJ1-4,TRBV7-2,TRBD1,NA,CASSWNRDRGREKLFF,TGTGCCAGCAGCTGGAATCGGGACAGGGGTAGGGAAAAACTGTTTTTT
TRBJ1-2,TRBV11-2,TRBD1,NA,CASSLDFGQGSTYTF,TGTGCCAGCAGCTTAGATTTCGGACAGGGTTCGACCTACACCTTC
TRBJ2-5,TRBV3-1/TRBV3-2,NA,NA,CASSQDSGQETQYF,TGTGCCAGCAGCCAAGATTCGGGCCAAGAGACCCAGTACTTC
TRBJ1-5,TRBV28,NA,NA,CASSRQNDQPQHF,TGTGCCAGCTCCCGACAGAACGATCAGCCCCAGCATTTT
TRBJ1-6,TRBV30,TRBD1,few,CAWRTGGDSPLHF,TGTGCCTGGAGGACAGGGGGCGATTCACCCCTCCACTTT
TRBJ2-5,TRBV11-2,TRBD2,NA,CASSLGAGGRETQYF,TGTGCCAGCAGCTTAGGTGCGGGGGGGCGGGAGACCCAGTACTTC